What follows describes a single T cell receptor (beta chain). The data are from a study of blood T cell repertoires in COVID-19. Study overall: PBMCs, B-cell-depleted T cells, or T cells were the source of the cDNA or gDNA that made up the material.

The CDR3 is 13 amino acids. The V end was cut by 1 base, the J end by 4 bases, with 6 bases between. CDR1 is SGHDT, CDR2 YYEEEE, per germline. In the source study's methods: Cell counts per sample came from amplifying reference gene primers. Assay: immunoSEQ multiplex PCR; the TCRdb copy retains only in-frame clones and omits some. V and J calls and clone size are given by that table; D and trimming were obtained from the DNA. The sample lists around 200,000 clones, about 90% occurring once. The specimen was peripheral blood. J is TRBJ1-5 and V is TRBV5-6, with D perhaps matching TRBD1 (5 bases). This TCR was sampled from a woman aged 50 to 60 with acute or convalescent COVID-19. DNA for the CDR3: TGTGCCAGCAGCTTGTACAGGAATCAGCCCCAGCATTTT. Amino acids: CASSLYRNQPQHF.